This TCR beta chain was found in a study of blood T cell repertoires in COVID-19. Looking at the study overall: Sites in the United States, Italy and Spain provided acute and convalescent COVID-19 samples. Nucleic acid was either cDNA or gDNA, and it came from T cells, B-cell-depleted T cells, or PBMCs.

Authors' processing steps: Reference gene primer amplification gave nucleated cell count estimates. Sequencing was performed with immunoSEQ multiplex PCR; in TCRdb, only in-frame clones are kept and a portion is missing. The V and J calls and clone size come from that table; D and trimming were worked out from the DNA. Seen here are roughly 160,000 clones, roughly 87% observed once, and the top ten hold 3.5% to 4%. The TCR comes from a woman aged 60-70 years who had recovered from COVID-19. Sequencing was done on a sample of peripheral blood.

CDR3 bases: TGCGCCAGCAGCTTGGGAGGGGGATTAAGTGAAAAACTGTTTTTT. Translation: CASSLGGGLSEKLFF. V usage is TRBV5-1 and J usage is TRBJ1-4; D might be TRBD1 (6 bases). Trimming cost V 0 bases and J 7 bases, with 13 bases left between them. Germline V gives CDR1 SGHRS, CDR2 YFSETQ. This CDR3 is built from 15 residues.